Following are 5 T cell receptor beta chains from one sample sequenced in a study of beta chain features in type 1 diabetes. TCRB transcripts that were expressed got sequenced, as all of the isolated RNA had been reverse transcribed. The method was immunoSEQ multiplex PCR; TCRdb's version includes in-frame clones alone and lacks a portion of them. The data show under 900,000 clones, around a sixth seen once. Sequenced: naive CD4+ T cells from blood. All receptors derive from a woman between 18 and 29 years old in good health.

The chain has TRBV7-9 and TRBJ1-2; D may be TRBD1 (5 bases). V was trimmed by 2 bases and J by 6 bases, leaving 16 bases between them. The CDR3 runs 15 residues. Germline CDR1 is SEHNR and CDR2 is FQNEAQ (reference sequence). CDR3 bases: TGTGCCAGCAGCTTAAGTCCATTTGGACACCATGGCTACACCTTC. Encoded protein: CASSLSPFGHHGYTF.

The gene calls are TRBV18 and TRBJ2-7; the D is unclear. This CDR3 is built from 13 residues. Germline-derived CDR1 and CDR2 are KGHSH and LQKENI. With 4 bases removed from V and 6 bases from J, the gap between germline ends came to 13 bases. The CDR3 here is CASSLTRLTEQYF. The CDR3 region has the DNA TGTGCCAGCTCACTAACTCGTCTCACCGAGCAGTACTTC.

This clone has only a few counts. The V call is TRBV5-6, the J call TRBJ2-1, with D perhaps matching TRBD1 (6 bases). This CDR3 contains 15 residues. The V gene lost 2 bases and the J gene lost 3 bases, with 12 bases spanning the gap. The V gene's germline CDR1 is SGHDT and CDR2 YYEEEE. CDR3 sequence reads: CASSFTGFLYNEQFF. In DNA form, the CDR3 reads TGTGCCAGCAGCTTTACAGGGTTCCTCTACAATGAGCAGTTCTTC.

The chain couples TRBV10-3 to TRBJ2-3; 11 bases fit TRBD2. This CDR3 is 16 amino acids long. The V segment lost 3 bases and the J segment 6 bases; nucleotides outside the gene matches: 8. Germline V gene data show CDR1 as ENHRY and CDR2 as SYGVKD. The CDR3 loop is CAISDGTSGSVDTQYF. The CDR3 bases are TGTGCCATCAGTGATGGAACTAGCGGGAGTGTGGATACGCAGTATTTT.

The V gene is TRBV7-6, the J gene TRBJ1-5; TRBD1 might be the D (5 bases). The CDR3 is made up of 16 amino acids. Germline V CDR1 and CDR2: SGHVS, FNYEAQ. V lost 0 bases and J 0 bases, leaving 9 bases between the germline ends. The chain's CDR3 is CASSLAGADSNQPQHF. The DNA of the CDR3 is TGTGCCAGCAGCTTAGCCGGGGCGGATAGCAATCAGCCCCAGCATTTT.